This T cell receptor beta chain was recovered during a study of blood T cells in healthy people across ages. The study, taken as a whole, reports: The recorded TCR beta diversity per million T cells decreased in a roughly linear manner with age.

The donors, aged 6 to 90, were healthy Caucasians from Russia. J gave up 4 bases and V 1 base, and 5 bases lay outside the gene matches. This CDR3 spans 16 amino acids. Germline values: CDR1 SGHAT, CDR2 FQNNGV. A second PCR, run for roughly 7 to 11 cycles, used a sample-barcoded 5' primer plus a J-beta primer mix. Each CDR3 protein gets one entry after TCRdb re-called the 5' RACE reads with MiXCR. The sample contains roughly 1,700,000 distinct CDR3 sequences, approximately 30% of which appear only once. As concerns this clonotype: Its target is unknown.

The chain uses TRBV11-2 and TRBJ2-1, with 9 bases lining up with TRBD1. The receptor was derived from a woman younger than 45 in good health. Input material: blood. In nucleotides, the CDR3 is TGTGCCAGCAGCTTAGCCTGGGGACAGGGATACAATGAGCAGTTCTTC. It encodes CASSLAWGQGYNEQFF.